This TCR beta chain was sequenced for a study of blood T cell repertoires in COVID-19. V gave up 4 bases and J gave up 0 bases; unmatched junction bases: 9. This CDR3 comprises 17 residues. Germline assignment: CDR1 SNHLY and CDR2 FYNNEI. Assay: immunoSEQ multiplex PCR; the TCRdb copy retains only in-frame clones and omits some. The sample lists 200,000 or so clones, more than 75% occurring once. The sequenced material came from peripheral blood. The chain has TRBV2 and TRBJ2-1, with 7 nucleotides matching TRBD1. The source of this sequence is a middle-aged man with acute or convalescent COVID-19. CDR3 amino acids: CASSGPQGDFSYNEQFF. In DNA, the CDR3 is TGTGCCAGCAGTGGTCCTCAGGGGGATTTCTCCTACAATGAGCAGTTCTTC.